This TCR beta chain is drawn from a study of T cell repertoires in cytomegalovirus infection. The overall study: A matching HLA type, together with CMV infection, was signaled by public TCR beta signatures. Broader study findings: Identification of carriers of CMV plus the relevant HLA was achieved through cumulative public TCR beta family frequency. In two of eight donors, the top clonotype was HLA-C-restricted CMV-specific.

TCRdb analysed the reads with MiXCR anew, one entry per CDR3 protein. This table has 150,000 to 200,000 distinct CDR3 sequences, roughly a fifth appearing once. With respect to this clonotype: Its target is unknown.

Trimming removed 6 bases from V and 7 bases from J, with 19 bases in between. CDR3 size: 14 residues. CDR1 is SEHNR and CDR2 is FQNEAQ in the germline V gene (reference sequence). The rearrangement joins TRBV7-9 to TRBJ2-7; no clear D gene. The receptor comes from a human donor in good health (CMV status not recorded). Some clones in this sample may be carry-over from other donors' samples. The sequenced material came from PBMCs. DNA for the CDR3: TGTGCCAGCAGTATCCAACCCCGGGCCGGAGAGCAGTACTTC. This gives the protein CASSIQPRAGEQYF.